The 13 T cell receptor beta chains presented below share a single source sample, sequenced in a study of cytomegalovirus exposure and HLA in healthy donors (dated by TCRdb to 2017 to 2019). The library was produced with the immunoSEQ multiplex PCR assay. For the multiplex PCR, a mixture combining 60 forward primers for TCR Vbeta segments and 13 reverse primers for TCR Jbeta segments was used. Here the immuneACCESS table is served through TCRdb, limited to in-frame sequences with V and J called. Missing clones are a known gap in these copies; in checked studies unresolved V genes cover under half, and the rest lacks a known reason. Recorded for this sample are about 85,000 clones; about 80% of them occurred a single time. Jointly, the top ten make up about 30% of the sample. Sequenced: PBMCs. These receptors were obtained from a man between 45 and 60 years old in good health and CMV-seropositive.

The chain is built from TRBV7-8 and TRBJ2-2, with 9 bases lining up with TRBD2. This CDR3 has 16 residues. Germline V gives CDR1 SGHVS, CDR2 FQNEAQ. The V segment lost 0 bases and the J segment 4 bases; nucleotides outside the gene matches: 3. In nucleotides, the CDR3 is TGTGCCAGCAGCTTAGCGGGACTAGCATCCACCGGGGAGCTGTTTTTT. Encoded protein: CASSLAGLASTGELFF.

The V call is TRBV6-5, the J call TRBJ2-5; 8 nucleotides match TRBD2. Trimming cost V 6 bases and J 2 bases; bases outside gene matches: 8. From germline, CDR1 is MNHEY and CDR2 SVGAGI. This CDR3 spans 15 amino acids. The CDR3 is CASSPTGGRQETQYF. In DNA form, the CDR3 reads TGTGCCAGCAGCCCAACCGGCGGGAGGCAAGAGACCCAGTACTTC.

The V and J genes are TRBV19 and TRBJ1-3; the D is unclear. CDR1 is LNHDA, CDR2 SQIVND, per germline (reference sequence). The CDR3 runs 14 residues. With 3 bases removed from V and 5 bases from J, the gap between germline ends came to 11 bases. The CDR3 protein is CASSMTDTRNTIYF. CDR3 DNA: TGTGCCAGTAGTATGACGGATACTAGAAACACCATATATTTT.

This clone was observed a single time. This rearrangement joins TRBV19 to TRBJ2-3, with 11 positions matching TRBD2. Germline V gene lookup returns CDR1 LNHDA and CDR2 SQIVND (reference sequence). The J segment lost 3 bases and the V segment lost 7 bases, leaving 15 bases of the junction unmatched. The CDR3 loop spans 18 amino acids. The CDR3 DNA reads TGTGCCAGTAAAAGAGCGGGGAGTAGCGGGAGGGTTACAGATACGCAGTATTTT. It yields the protein CASKRAGSSGRVTDTQYF. The whole variable domain, remainder taken from reference TRBV19 and TRBJ2-3, is DGGITQSPKYLFRKEGQNVTLSCEQNLNHDAMYWYRQDPGQGLRLIYYSQIVNDFQKGDIAEGYSVSREKKESFPLTVTSAQKNPTAFYLCASKRAGSSGRVTDTQYFGPGTRLTVL.

CDR3 nucleotides: TGCGCCAGCAGTCGTTTAGAAGAGAACACCGGGGAGCTGTTTTTT. Translated, it gives CASSRLEENTGELFF. V gene TRBV5-1 combines with J gene TRBJ2-2; D not resolved. From germline, CDR1 is SGHRS and CDR2 YFSETQ. The V end was cut by 5 bases, the J end by 1 base, with 12 bases between. There are 15 residues in the CDR3.

The gene calls are TRBV18 and TRBJ2-2, with 9 bases lining up with TRBD1. The CDR3 is made up of 14 amino acids. Germline V gives CDR1 KGHSH, CDR2 LQKENI. V gave up 6 bases and J gave up 5 bases; unmatched junction bases: 4. CDR3 DNA: TGTGCCAGCTCCCCCGGACAGGGGACCGGGGAGCTGTTTTTT. Translation: CASSPGQGTGELFF.

The chain has TRBV7-9 and TRBJ2-1; possible D gene TRBD2, 5 bases. The CDR3 is 15 amino acids. CDR1 and CDR2 from the germline V gene are SEHNR and FQNEAQ (reference sequence). The V end lost 1 base, the J end lost 6 bases, and 13 bases lay between the germline ends. In DNA, the CDR3 is TGTGCCAGCAGCTTAGGGAACTTACGGGGCAATGAGCAGTTCTTC. Protein sequence: CASSLGNLRGNEQFF.

In its sample, this clone was seen a few times. CDR3 sequence (DNA): TGTGCCAGCAGCTTGGTTGGGACAGCGAACACTGAAGCTTTCTTT. This translates into CASSLVGTANTEAFF. V gene TRBV5-6 combines with J gene TRBJ1-1, with 7 bases aligning to TRBD1. Germline CDR1 and CDR2: SGHDT and YYEEEE. The CDR3 has 15 residues. V lost 0 bases and J lost 1; bases outside the gene matches: 3.

The rearrangement links TRBV7-9 to TRBJ2-1, with D possibly TRBD1 on 5 matching bases. The CDR3 consists of 14 residues. Germline V gene sequence: CDR1 SEHNR, CDR2 FQNEAQ (reference sequence). Trimming removed 4 bases at V and 6 bases at J, with 13 bases between. For the CDR3, the DNA is TGTGCCAGCAGCTCGGAAGTTAGGGGCAATGAGCAGTTCTTC. Residues: CASSSEVRGNEQFF.

This clone was found a few times. V gene TRBV6-4 combines with J gene TRBJ2-2, with 10 positions matching TRBD2. Looked up from germline, CDR1 is MRHNA and CDR2 is SNTAGT. This CDR3 has 14 amino acids. The ends lost 3 bases at V and 5 bases at J; junction bases unmatched: 0. CDR3 nucleotides: TGTGCCAGCAGTGAACTAGCGGGGACCGGGGAGCTGTTTTTT. This gives the protein CASSELAGTGELFF.

The chain recombines TRBV5-1 with TRBJ2-7, with 7 bases fitting TRBD1. The ends lost 0 bases at V and 3 bases at J; junction bases unmatched: 6. This CDR3 has 15 amino acids. Per germline, CDR1 SGHRS and CDR2 YFSETQ. The CDR3 here is CASSLVGTEHYEQYF. CDR3 DNA: TGCGCCAGCAGCTTGGTAGGGACAGAGCACTACGAGCAGTACTTC.

The V gene is TRBV12-5, the J gene TRBJ2-3, with D hard to call. CDR3 length: 13 amino acids. Germline V gene data show CDR1 as LGHNT and CDR2 as FRNRAP. Trimming removed 6 bases from V and 1 base from J, with 8 bases in between. In nucleotides, the CDR3 is TGTGCTAGTGGAATGGGCGGCACAGATACGCAGTATTTT. Translation gives CASGMGGTDTQYF.

This clone was counted a few times. The J gene is TRBJ2-1, the V gene TRBV4-2, with 8 bases matching TRBD2. V was clipped by 4 bases and J by 4 bases; unmatched bases: 9. The germline V gene encodes CDR1 LGHNA and CDR2 YNFKEQ. CDR3 length: 16 residues. The CDR3 region has the DNA TGTGCCAGCAGCCGACAAAGCGGGAGTAAATACAATGAGCAGTTCTTC. Protein sequence: CASSRQSGSKYNEQFF.